These 20 T cell receptor beta chains share one sample of origin, sequenced in a study of control samples from healthy donors and cancer patients (dated by TCRdb to 2018 to 2020). The library was obtained by the immunoSEQ multiplex PCR assay. TCRdb took over this immuneACCESS table, retaining in-frame rearrangements with V and J assigned. Such tables are incomplete; in checked studies, under half of the missing clones stem from an unresolved V gene, and the remainder is unexplained. The sample table lists about 140,000 clones, about 88% of them with a count of one. The ten largest clones represent roughly 10% of the sample. What was sequenced was blood. These receptors all come from a woman aged 25 to 39 in good health.

This rearrangement joins TRBV28 to TRBJ2-1, with 8 nucleotides matching TRBD2. This CDR3 contains 14 residues. Trimming took 6 bases from V and 0 from J; bases not matched to a gene: 1. Germline loops: CDR1 MDHEN, CDR2 SYDVKM. The CDR3 DNA reads as TGTGCCAGCAGCACTAGCGGCTCCTACAATGAGCAGTTCTTC. Its translation is CASSTSGSYNEQFF.

This chain uses TRBV25-1 with TRBJ2-1; D is unclear. Looked up from germline, CDR1 is MGHDK and CDR2 is SYGVNS. The V end was cut by 5 bases, the J end by 5 bases, with 4 bases between. The length of the CDR3 is 11 residues. The CDR3 sequence: CASSKNNEQFF. The DNA for the CDR3 is TGTGCCAGCAGTAAAAACAATGAGCAGTTCTTC. The variable domain in full, completed from reference TRBV25-1 and TRBJ2-1, reads EADIYQTPRYLVIGTGKKITLECSQTMGHDKMYWYQQDPGMELHLIHYSYGVNSTEKGDLSSESTVSRIRTEHFPLTLESARPSHTSQYLCASSKNNEQFFGPGTRLTVL.

The chain's CDR3 is CASSTCKGKETQYF. The DNA of the CDR3 is TGTGCCAGCAGCACGTGTAAGGGGAAAGAGACCCAGTACTTC. This sequence joins TRBV21-1 and TRBJ2-5; TRBD1, as called in the table, went unchecked against the DNA. TRBV21-1 is a listed pseudogene. CDR3 length: 14 residues.

The CDR3 loop is CASSQKNSPLHF. CDR3 sequence (DNA): TGTGCCAGCAGCCAGAAAAATTCACCCCTCCACTTT. This chain connects TRBV6-5 to TRBJ1-6; D is unclear. The germline V gene encodes CDR1 MNHEY and CDR2 SVGAGI. V was cut by 6 bases and J by 7 bases, with 7 bases left in between. The CDR3 has 12 amino acids.

The V gene is TRBV6-5, the J gene TRBJ1-1; no definite D call. CDR3 length: 15 residues. The V end was cut by 2 bases, the J end by 5 bases, with 15 bases between. Germline CDR1 and CDR2: MNHEY and SVGAGI. The CDR3 here is CASSYTREGGTEAFF. CDR3 DNA: TGTGCCAGCAGTTACACCCGGGAGGGTGGGACTGAAGCTTTCTTT.

The chain employs TRBV13 and TRBJ2-3, with TRBD2 identical over 9 bases. Germline assignment: CDR1 PRHDT and CDR2 FYEKMQ (reference sequence). J gave up 1 base and V 8 bases, and 4 bases lay outside the gene matches. There are 14 residues in the CDR3. CDR3 residues: CASARTSGTDTQYF. The CDR3 DNA is TGTGCCAGCGCCCGGACTAGCGGCACAGATACGCAGTATTTT.

The chain combines TRBV5-1 with TRBJ1-5, with D hard to call. The ends were cut back, 4 bases at V and 4 bases at J, with 15 bases in the middle. The CDR3 runs 15 residues. Germline lookup yields CDR1 SGHRS and CDR2 YFSETQ. In nucleotides, the CDR3 is TGCGCCAGCAGCAAGGGTGGAGATCGGAATCAGCCCCAGCATTTT. It specifies CASSKGGDRNQPQHF.

CDR3 sequence: CASSADRGFGYTF. The CDR3 nucleotides are TGCGCCAGCAGCGCCGACAGGGGATTTGGCTACACCTTC. The chain links TRBV5-1 to TRBJ1-2; 8 bases match TRBD1. CDR3 length: 13 residues. Germline lookup yields CDR1 SGHRS and CDR2 YFSETQ. The V gene end was trimmed by 4 bases and the J gene end by 7 bases; junction bases not matched to a gene: 6.

This chain joins TRBV3-1 (or the pseudogene TRBV3-2) and TRBJ2-7, with no clear D. V gave up 1 base and J gave up 7 bases, with 17 bases separating them. Per germline, CDR1 LGHDT and CDR2 YNNKEL (reference sequence). The CDR3 has 15 residues. The CDR3 DNA is TGTGCCAGCAGCCAAGGGTGGCAGTCACTGGGAGAGCAGTACTTC. Residues: CASSQGWQSLGEQYF.

The chain recombines TRBV7-8 with TRBJ1-4; D call uncertain. The CDR3 totals 14 residues. From germline, CDR1 is SGHVS and CDR2 FQNEAQ. Trimming removed 1 base at V and 4 bases at J, with 7 bases between. The chain's CDR3 is CASSLGLNNEKLFF. CDR3 bases: TGTGCCAGCAGCTTAGGGCTGAATAATGAAAAACTGTTTTTT.

This clone was found a few times. The chain employs TRBV2 and TRBJ1-1; 8 bases fit TRBD1. Trimming removed 6 bases from V and 7 bases from J; junction bases left unmatched: 13. This CDR3 is built from 15 residues. Germline CDR1 and CDR2: SNHLY and FYNNEI. Here the CDR3 reads CASRRETGVGGEAFF. CDR3 DNA: TGTGCCAGCAGACGTGAGACAGGGGTTGGTGGTGAAGCTTTCTTT.

In its sample, this clone was seen once. V usage is TRBV4-1 and J usage is TRBJ2-1, with a tentative D call TRBD2 (7 bases). This CDR3 contains 14 residues. Trimming left V 5 bases short and J 6 bases short, with 14 bases between. Germline CDR1 is MGHRA and CDR2 is YSYEKL. CDR3 region: CASSYAGARNEQFF. DNA of the CDR3: TGCGCCAGCAGCTACGCGGGGGCTCGCAATGAGCAGTTCTTC.

The chain uses TRBV14 and TRBJ1-1, with D possibly TRBD1 on 5 matching bases. Germline loops: CDR1 SGHDN, CDR2 FVKESK. The V gene lost 0 bases and the J gene lost 2 bases, with 16 bases spanning the gap. The CDR3 contains 17 residues. CDR3 loop: CASSQDRSVGANTEAFF. DNA for the CDR3: TGTGCCAGCAGCCAAGATCGGTCAGTCGGGGCCAACACTGAAGCTTTCTTT.

The CDR3: CASIETGGASTYGYTF. The DNA for the CDR3 is TGTGCCAGCATCGAAACAGGGGGAGCCTCGACCTATGGCTACACCTTC. This chain connects TRBV27 to TRBJ1-2, with 8 bases that match TRBD1. This CDR3 contains 16 residues. From germline, CDR1 is MNHEY and CDR2 SMNVEV (reference sequence). Trimming took 7 bases from V and 4 from J; bases not matched to a gene: 14.

This chain uses TRBV5-1 with TRBJ2-7; 13 bases map to TRBD2. Per germline, CDR1 SGHRS and CDR2 YFSETQ. The J segment lost 2 bases and the V segment lost 4 bases, leaving 6 bases of the junction unmatched. The length of the CDR3 is 16 residues. In nucleotides, the CDR3 is TGCGCCAGCAGCCGAACCGGGACTAGCGGGACCTACGAGCAGTACTTC. It codes for CASSRTGTSGTYEQYF.

This clone was found a few times. V is TRBV5-1 and J is TRBJ1-2; D may be TRBD1 (6 bases). The CDR3 runs to 14 residues. Deletions cut 0 bases from V and 4 bases from J, with 10 bases between. The germline gives CDR1 SGHRS, CDR2 YFSETQ. CDR3: CASSLAGAAYGYTF. The DNA of the CDR3 is TGCGCCAGCAGCTTGGCAGGGGCGGCCTATGGCTACACCTTC. Complete variable domain (other parts from reference TRBV5-1 and TRBJ1-2): KAGVTQTPRYLIKTRGQQVTLSCSPISGHRSVSWYQQTPGQGLQFLFEYFSETQRNKGNFPGRFSGRQFSNSRSEMNVSTLELGDSALYLCASSLAGAAYGYTFGSGTRLTVV.

Points on this clone: The junction does not match germline at one end; this may be a read error. The chain joins TRBV18 to TRBJ2-3; D unclear. The germline CDR1 and CDR2 sequences are KGHSH and LQKENI. This CDR3 spans 11 amino acids. This CDR3 is CASAPADTQYF. The CDR3 DNA reads as TGTGCCAGCGCACCCGCTGATACGCAGTATTTT.

V gene TRBV5-1 combines with J gene TRBJ2-7; 8 bases map to TRBD1. The CDR3 runs to 13 residues. CDR1 is SGHRS, CDR2 YFSETQ, per germline. V lost 3 bases, J lost 5 bases, and 4 bases stayed unmatched. The CDR3 region has the DNA TGCGCCAGCAGCTGGACAGGGCTTGACGAGCAGTACTTC. This sequence encodes CASSWTGLDEQYF.

The V call is TRBV5-1, the J call TRBJ2-3, with D possibly matching TRBD2 (5 bases). This CDR3 has 15 amino acids. V gave up 0 bases and J gave up 6 bases, with 14 bases separating them. Germline V lookup: CDR1 SGHRS, CDR2 YFSETQ. The CDR3, as DNA: TGCGCCAGCAGCTTGGAGGGAGCGGAGAGGGATACGCAGTATTTT. Residues: CASSLEGAERDTQYF.

This chain links TRBV11-2 with TRBJ2-1; 13 bases map to TRBD2. Germline V lookup: CDR1 SGHAT, CDR2 FQNNGV. The CDR3 extends over 15 amino acids. V dropped 4 bases and J dropped 8; count of bases not matched to a gene: 5. CDR3 sequence (DNA): TGTGCCAGCAGCTGGACTAGCGGGAGTGGGGATGAGCAGTTCTTC. It encodes CASSWTSGSGDEQFF.